This entry lists 23 T cell receptor beta chains sequenced from one sample in a study of tumor and adjacent non-tumor tissue in lung cancer. TCRbeta libraries were built with three rounds of nested PCR, modified from ARM-PCR. TCRdb reanalysed the multiplex PCR reads using MiXCR and keeps one entry per CDR3 protein. The data contain approximately 65,000 distinct CDR3 sequences, roughly three fifths of them singletons. This sample's RNA came from whole unsorted tissue. Sequences were obtained from lung tumor tissue. Source of these receptors: a man aged 50-59 years with non-small cell lung cancer.

Only a few counts were recorded for this clonotype. CDR3 sequence reads: CSARDRLNPSYEQYF. DNA of the CDR3: TGCAGTGCTAGAGATCGCCTAAACCCCTCCTACGAGCAGTACTTC. The V and J genes are TRBV20-1 and TRBJ2-7; D gene ambiguous. The CDR3 is made up of 15 amino acids. The germline V and J ends were trimmed by 0 bases and 0 bases, with 12 bases remaining between them. Germline V gene lookup returns CDR1 DFQATT and CDR2 SNEGSKA (reference sequence).

Many counts were recorded for this clonotype. The chain links TRBV4-1 to TRBJ1-4; D call uncertain. Germline assignment: CDR1 MGHRA and CDR2 YSYEKL. V was shortened by 7 bases and J by 7 bases, with 16 bases between the two germline ends. This CDR3 comprises 14 residues. The CDR3 loop is CASTDLSGREKLFF. The DNA for the CDR3 is TGCGCCAGCACCGACTTGTCTGGGCGTGAAAAACTGTTTTTT.

To note about this clonotype: One junction end disagrees with the germline gene, perhaps due to a read error. The chain is built from TRBV6-6 and TRBJ2-1; D tentatively reads TRBD1 or TRBD2 (5 bases each). CDR1 is MNHNY, CDR2 SVGAGI, per germline (reference sequence). The CDR3 is made up of 14 amino acids. CDR3 in DNA: TGTGCCAGCAGGCCGGGACGGGGCTACAATGAGCAGCTCTTC. Encoded protein: CASRPGRGYNEQLF.

This clonotype appeared many times. V gene TRBV4-2 combines with J gene TRBJ2-7; no clear D. Between the trimmed V and J ends, which lost 1 base and 0 bases, there was a span of 10 bases. The CDR3 length is 15 residues. Germline lookup yields CDR1 LGHNA and CDR2 YNFKEQ. As DNA, the CDR3 is TGTGCCAGCAGCCAAGCTTGGACGGACTCCTACGAGCAGTACTTC. Amino acids: CASSQAWTDSYEQYF.

As for this clonotype: The CDR3 does not end in the conserved phenylalanine or tryptophan, so this is likely a read error. CDR3 loop: CASSSSRAGSTEAFL. The CDR3 coding sequence is TGTGCCAGCAGTTCCTCGCGGGCAGGGTCCACTGAAGCTTTCCTT. The chain is built from TRBV12-3 or TRBV12-4 and TRBJ1-1; possible D gene TRBD1, 5 bases. With 4 bases removed from V and 4 bases from J, the gap between germline ends came to 16 bases. This CDR3 spans 15 amino acids.

This clonotype came up once. A much larger clone is a single base away; this may be a read error. V usage is TRBV6-6 and J usage is TRBJ2-5; 9 bases align to TRBD1. The CDR3 runs 14 residues. Looked up from germline, CDR1 is MNHNY and CDR2 is SVGAGI (reference sequence). CDR3 sequence (DNA): TGTGCCAGCAGGTACTTTGACAGGGGGGAGACCCAGTACTTC. It specifies CASRYFDRGETQYF.

This clonotype was detected a few times. This chain joins TRBV28 and TRBJ1-5, with a tentative D call TRBD1 (6 bases). Germline V gene sequence: CDR1 MDHEN, CDR2 SYDVKM. The CDR3 consists of 14 residues. V gave up 5 bases and J gave up 3 bases, with 11 bases separating them. The CDR3 loop is CASSPDRPNQPQHF. CDR3 in DNA: TGTGCCAGCAGTCCGGACAGACCCAATCAGCCCCAGCATTTT.

This clonotype has a count of ten or more. The chain combines TRBV11-1 with TRBJ2-7; D unclear. Germline values: CDR1 SGHAT, CDR2 FQDESV (reference sequence). The CDR3 extends over 13 amino acids. V shed 0 bases and J shed 3 bases, with 6 bases lying between them. The CDR3 region is CASSLAAGYEQYF. The DNA for the CDR3 is TGTGCCAGCAGCTTAGCCGCAGGCTACGAGCAGTACTTC.

This clonotype was detected only a few times. With a much larger clone just one base away, this may be a read error. This sequence joins TRBV6-1 and TRBJ1-6; D possibly corresponds to TRBD1 (6 bases). CDR3 length: 14 amino acids. Germline assignment: CDR1 MNHNS and CDR2 SASEGT. The CDR3 DNA sequence: TGTACCAGCAGCCGGGACACGGGCCTTACGGCCCTCCACTTT. Translation: CTSSRDTGLTALHF.

Comment on this clonotype: This may be a read error: a much more frequent sequence differs by one nucleotide. V is TRBV11-2 and J is TRBJ2-5, with TRBD2 matching 9 bases. Looked up from germline, CDR1 is SGHAT and CDR2 is FQNNGV. The CDR3 is made up of 17 amino acids. After removal of 5 bases from V and 4 bases from J, the junction contained 14 bases not matched to a gene. The CDR3 nucleotides are TGTGCCAGCAGCGCCCGACTAGCGGCAGTGGGGGGAGAGACCCAGTACTTC. Translation gives CASSARLAAVGGETQYF.

As concerns this clonotype: A much more abundant neighbour one base away suggests this may be a read error. The chain employs TRBV30 and TRBJ1-3; D possibly corresponds to TRBD1 (5 bases). Germline lookup yields CDR1 GTSNPN and CDR2 SVGIG (reference sequence). The V and J ends lost 6 bases and 4 bases respectively, with 10 bases between them. CDR3 length: 12 amino acids. CDR3 nucleotides: TGTGCCTGTTCCGACAGAGGAAACACCATATATTTT. It yields the protein CACSDRGNTIYF. The entire variable domain, with the rest obtained from reference TRBV30 and TRBJ1-3, is as follows: SQTIHQWPATLVQPVGSPLSLECTVEGTSNPNLYWYRQAAGRGLQLLFYSVGIGQISSEVPQNLSASRPQDRQFILSSKKLLLSDSGFYLCACSDRGNTIYFGEGSWLTVV.

With respect to this clonotype: Because it lacks the conserved phenylalanine or tryptophan at the end, this CDR3 is likely a read error. The V call is TRBV4-2, the J call TRBJ2-7; 14 bases line up with TRBD2. V trimming: 6 bases; J trimming: 2 bases; junction bases outside the gene matches: 6. This CDR3 has 16 residues. Germline-derived CDR1 and CDR2 are LGHNA and YNFKEQ. The CDR3 DNA reads TGTGCCAGCAGTCCTCAGACTAGCGGGGGGGCCTACGAGCAGTACCTC. Its translation: CASSPQTSGGAYEQYL.

In regard to this clonotype: A read error may explain this, as a much larger clone is one base away. It is likely a read error, because the conserved phenylalanine at the end of the CDR3 is missing. The rearrangement uses TRBV19 and TRBJ2-1, with a weak D call TRBD1 (5 bases). Between the trimmed V and J ends, which lost 3 bases and 3 bases, there was a span of 18 bases. The CDR3 has 17 residues. Germline values: CDR1 LNHDA, CDR2 SQIVND (reference sequence). CDR3 protein: CASSIMGRDRNYNEQFL. The CDR3 DNA sequence: TGTGCCAGTAGTATCATGGGCCGAGACAGAAACTACAATGAGCAGTTCTTA.

The CDR3, as DNA: TGCGCCAGCAGCTTGGTCATGGGGGAGACCCAGTACTTC. Residues: CASSLVMGETQYF. The chain combines TRBV5-1 with TRBJ2-5; no clear D gene. With 0 bases removed from V and 5 bases from J, the gap between germline ends came to 8 bases. From germline, CDR1 is SGHRS and CDR2 YFSETQ. The CDR3 is 13 amino acids.

V and J are TRBV20-1 and TRBJ2-1; D possibly corresponds to TRBD1 (6 bases). CDR3 length equals 14 residues. V was shortened by 6 bases and J by 4 bases, with 16 bases between the two germline ends. Germline V CDR1 and CDR2: DFQATT, SNEGSKA (reference sequence). CDR3 coding DNA: TGCAGTGCCCAGGACAGTGGGAAATACAATGAGCAGTTCTTC. It is translated as CSAQDSGKYNEQFF.

Turning to this clonotype: A junction boundary mismatches the germline segment, possibly from a read error. The chain recombines TRBV6-6 with TRBJ1-5; 10 bases line up with TRBD1. The CDR3 is 15 residues long. Germline CDR1 reads MNHNY; CDR2 reads SVGAGI (reference sequence). CDR3 sequence: CASTYQGQGNRPQHF. The CDR3 DNA reads as TGTGCCAGCACTTACCAGGGACAGGGGAATCGGCCCCAGCATTTT.

Notes on this clonotype: Germline is not matched at one junction end, which may reflect a read error. The V and J genes are TRBV4-2 and TRBJ2-1; TRBD2 might be the D (7 bases). The CDR3 has 16 residues. CDR1 LGHNA and CDR2 YNFKEQ come from the germline V gene. The CDR3 region is CASRREGGSSYSEQFF. In DNA, the CDR3 is TGTGCCAGCAGACGAGAGGGGGGGTCAAGCTACAGTGAGCAGTTCTTC.

Concerning this clonotype: A single base separates this from a much larger clone, so it may be a read error. V and J are TRBV12-3 or TRBV12-4 and TRBJ2-5; 9 bases agree with TRBD1. Losses at the gene ends were 6 bases for V and 3 bases for J; bases not matched to a gene: 5. This CDR3 is 14 amino acids long. The CDR3 sequence is CASSSRQGEETQYF. The CDR3 DNA reads as TGTGCCAGCAGCTCTAGACAGGGGGAAGAGACCCAGTACTTC.

The V and J genes are TRBV7-9 and TRBJ2-3; D remains ambiguous. The ends were cut back, 9 bases at V and 7 bases at J, with 17 bases in the middle. The CDR3 has 13 residues. CDR1 and CDR2 (germline): SEHNR, FQNEAQ (reference sequence). The CDR3 DNA reads TGTGCCAGTAGCCAGGACCCCGCCCATACGCAGTATTTT. It codes for CASSQDPAHTQYF.

In its sample, this clonotype was seen once. A junction boundary mismatches the germline segment, possibly from a read error. The chain is built from TRBV5-1 and TRBJ2-2; TRBD1 or TRBD2 may be the D gene (5 bases each). This CDR3 comprises 17 residues. Germline assignment: CDR1 SGHRS and CDR2 YFSETQ. The CDR3 DNA reads as TGCGCCAGCAGCCCGTACGTCACTCCGGGGACCTCCGGGGAGCTGCTTTTT. Its translation is CASSPYVTPGTSGELLF.

This clonotype was seen a handful of times. The V gene is TRBV28, the J gene TRBJ2-1; the D is unclear. The CDR3 contains 14 residues. Germline V gene sequence: CDR1 MDHEN, CDR2 SYDVKM. The V end was cut by 3 bases, the J end by 5 bases, with 11 bases between. CDR3: CASSFRDWNNEQFF. CDR3 DNA: TGTGCCAGCAGTTTCCGAGACTGGAACAATGAGCAGTTCTTC.

A word on this clonotype: A read error may produce the germline difference seen at one junction end. V and J are TRBV6-5 and TRBJ2-3; 7 positions agree with TRBD2. This CDR3 comprises 13 residues. Germline lookup yields CDR1 MNHEY and CDR2 SVGAGI. The CDR3 region is CASSSGNTDTQYF. CDR3 DNA: TGTGCCAGCTCGAGCGGGAACACAGATACGCAATATTTT.

This chain uses TRBV6-4 with TRBJ2-7; tentative D call: TRBD1 (5 bases). This CDR3 is 16 amino acids long. The V and J ends lost 0 bases and 6 bases respectively, with 18 bases between them. Germline CDR1 and CDR2: MRHNA and SNTAGT. The CDR3 is CASSDSNAETDCEQYF. The CDR3, as DNA: TGTGCCAGCAGTGACTCGAACGCCGAGACAGATTGCGAGCAGTACTTC.